This entry is about one TCR beta chain. The sample originates from a study of blood T cell repertoires in COVID-19. Across the whole study: Donors in the United States, Italy and Spain gave samples during acute or convalescent COVID-19. T cells, B-cell-depleted T cells, or PBMCs supplied cDNA or gDNA.

In the authors' methods: Amplification with reference gene primers provided the estimates of nucleated cell counts. The data were produced by immunoSEQ multiplex PCR, yet TCRdb's version contains in-frame clones alone and is incomplete. Clone size and the V and J calls come from that table; the DNA yielded D and trimming. The data contain about 46,000 clones, approximately 89% of them singletons. The CDR3 is 14 residues long. Germline V lookup: CDR1 SGHVS, CDR2 FQNEAQ. The trim removed 5 bases at V and 6 bases at J, leaving 8 bases unmatched. Sequenced material: peripheral blood. The chain is built from TRBV7-8 and TRBJ2-7; the match to TRBD1 covers 9 bases. This clonotype originated in a human donor with active COVID-19. The donor label of this sample is uncertain. The CDR3 DNA reads TGTGCCAGCAGCCCTGGGACAGGGTATGGCGAGCAGTACTTC. Its protein is CASSPGTGYGEQYF.